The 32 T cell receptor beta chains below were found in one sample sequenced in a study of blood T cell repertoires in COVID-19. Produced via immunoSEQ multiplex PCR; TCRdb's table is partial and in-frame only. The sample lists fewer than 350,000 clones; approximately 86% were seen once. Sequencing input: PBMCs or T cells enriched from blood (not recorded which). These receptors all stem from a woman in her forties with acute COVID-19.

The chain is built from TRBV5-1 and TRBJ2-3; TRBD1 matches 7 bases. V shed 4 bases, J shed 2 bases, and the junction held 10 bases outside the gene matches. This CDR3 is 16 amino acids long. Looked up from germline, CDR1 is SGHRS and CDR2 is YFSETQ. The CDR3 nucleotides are TGCGCCAGCAGCCTGCAGGGACAGCGAAACACAGATACGCAGTATTTT. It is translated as CASSLQGQRNTDTQYF.

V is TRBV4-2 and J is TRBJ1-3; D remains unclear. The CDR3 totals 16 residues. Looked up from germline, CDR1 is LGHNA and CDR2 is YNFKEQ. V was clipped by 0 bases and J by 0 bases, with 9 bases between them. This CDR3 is CASSQDLPSSGNTIYF. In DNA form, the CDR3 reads TGTGCCAGCAGCCAAGATCTTCCGAGCTCTGGAAACACCATATATTTT.

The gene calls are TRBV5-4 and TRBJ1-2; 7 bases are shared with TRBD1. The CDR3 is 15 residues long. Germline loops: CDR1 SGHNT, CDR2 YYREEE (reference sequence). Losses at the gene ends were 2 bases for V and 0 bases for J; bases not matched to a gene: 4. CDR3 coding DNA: TGTGCCAGCAGCTTTGGGGACAGACCTAACTATGGCTACACCTTC. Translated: CASSFGDRPNYGYTF.

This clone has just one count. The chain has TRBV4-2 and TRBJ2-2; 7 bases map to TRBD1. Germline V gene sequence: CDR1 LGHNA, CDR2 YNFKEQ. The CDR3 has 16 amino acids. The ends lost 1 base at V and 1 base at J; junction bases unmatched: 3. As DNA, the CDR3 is TGTGCCAGCAGCCAAGGACAGGGCCTGAACACCGGGGAGCTGTTTTTT. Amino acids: CASSQGQGLNTGELFF.

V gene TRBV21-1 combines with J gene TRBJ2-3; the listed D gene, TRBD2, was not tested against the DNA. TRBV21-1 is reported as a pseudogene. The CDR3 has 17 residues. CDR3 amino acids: CASSKGQPGLSTDTQYF. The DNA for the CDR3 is TGTGCCAGCAGCAAAGGGCAGCCGGGACTTTCAACAGATACGCAGTATTTT.

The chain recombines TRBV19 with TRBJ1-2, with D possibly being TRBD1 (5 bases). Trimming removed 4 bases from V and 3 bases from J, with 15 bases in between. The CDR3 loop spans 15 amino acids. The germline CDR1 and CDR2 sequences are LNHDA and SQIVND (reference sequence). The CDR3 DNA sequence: TGTGCCAGTAGTAGATCAGGGTTTTGGGACTATGGCTACACCTTC. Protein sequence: CASSRSGFWDYGYTF.

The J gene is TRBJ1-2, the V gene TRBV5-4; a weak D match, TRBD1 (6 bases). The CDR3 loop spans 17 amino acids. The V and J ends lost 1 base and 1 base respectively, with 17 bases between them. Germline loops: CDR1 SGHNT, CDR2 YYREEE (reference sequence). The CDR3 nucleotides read TGTGCCAGCAGCTTGAGCCAGGGGCCCAGGGTTAACTATGGCTACACCTTC. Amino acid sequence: CASSLSQGPRVNYGYTF.

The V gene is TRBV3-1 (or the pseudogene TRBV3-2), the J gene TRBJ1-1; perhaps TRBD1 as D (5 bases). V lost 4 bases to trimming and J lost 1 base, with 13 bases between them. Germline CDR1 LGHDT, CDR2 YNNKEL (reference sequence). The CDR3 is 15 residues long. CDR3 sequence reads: CASSPVGGANTEAFF. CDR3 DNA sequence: TGTGCCAGCAGCCCCGTGGGAGGGGCGAACACTGAAGCTTTCTTT.

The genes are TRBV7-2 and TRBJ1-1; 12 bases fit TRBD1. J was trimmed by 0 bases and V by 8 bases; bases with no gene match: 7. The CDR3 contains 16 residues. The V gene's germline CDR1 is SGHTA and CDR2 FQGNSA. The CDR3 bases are TGTGCCAGCGGCGGGACAGGGGGCGTCTTGAACACTGAAGCTTTCTTT. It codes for CASGGTGGVLNTEAFF.

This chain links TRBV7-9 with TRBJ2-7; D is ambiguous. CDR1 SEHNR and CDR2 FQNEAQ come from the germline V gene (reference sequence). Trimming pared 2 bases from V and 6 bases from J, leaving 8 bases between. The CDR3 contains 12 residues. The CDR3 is CASSLSRGEQYF. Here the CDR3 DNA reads TGTGCCAGCAGCTTATCACGCGGCGAGCAGTACTTC.

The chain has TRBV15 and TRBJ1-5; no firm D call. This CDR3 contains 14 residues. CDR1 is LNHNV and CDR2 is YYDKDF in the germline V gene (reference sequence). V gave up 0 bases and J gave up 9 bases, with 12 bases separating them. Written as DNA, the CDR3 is TGTGCCACCAGCAGAGATCTGGCAGTACCGCCCCAGCATTTT. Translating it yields CATSRDLAVPPQHF. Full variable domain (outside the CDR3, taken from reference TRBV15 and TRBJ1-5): DAMVIQNPRYQVTQFGKPVTLSCSQTLNHNVMYWYQQKSSQAPKLLFHYYDKDFNNEADTPDNFQSRRPNTSFCFLDIRSPGLGDTAMYLCATSRDLAVPPQHFGDGTRLSIL.

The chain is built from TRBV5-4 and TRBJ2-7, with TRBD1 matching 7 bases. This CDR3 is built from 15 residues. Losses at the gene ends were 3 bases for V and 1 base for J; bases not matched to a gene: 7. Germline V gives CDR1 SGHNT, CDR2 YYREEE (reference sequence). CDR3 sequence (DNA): TGTGCCAGCAGCTCCCAGGGGGTTCGTTCCTACGAGCAGTACTTC. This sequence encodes CASSSQGVRSYEQYF.

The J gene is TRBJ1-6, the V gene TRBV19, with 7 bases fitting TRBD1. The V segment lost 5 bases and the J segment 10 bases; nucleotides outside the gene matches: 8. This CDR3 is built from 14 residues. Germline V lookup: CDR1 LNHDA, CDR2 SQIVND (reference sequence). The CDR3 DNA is TGTGCCAGTAGTTATTGGGCAGGGGGATCACCCCTCCACTTT. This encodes CASSYWAGGSPLHF.

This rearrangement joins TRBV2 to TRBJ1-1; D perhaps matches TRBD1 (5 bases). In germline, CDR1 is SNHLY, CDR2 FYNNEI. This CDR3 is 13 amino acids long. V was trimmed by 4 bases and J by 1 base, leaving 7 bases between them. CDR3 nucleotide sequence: TGTGCCAGCAGTGTACAGGAGAACACTGAAGCTTTCTTT. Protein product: CASSVQENTEAFF.

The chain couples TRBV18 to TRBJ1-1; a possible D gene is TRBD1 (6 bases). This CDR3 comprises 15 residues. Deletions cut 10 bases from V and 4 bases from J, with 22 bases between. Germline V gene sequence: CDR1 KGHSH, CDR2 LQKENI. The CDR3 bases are TGTGCCACATTCGGCCTGGCGGGGGCGGCCACTGAAGCTTTCTTT. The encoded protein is CATFGLAGAATEAFF.

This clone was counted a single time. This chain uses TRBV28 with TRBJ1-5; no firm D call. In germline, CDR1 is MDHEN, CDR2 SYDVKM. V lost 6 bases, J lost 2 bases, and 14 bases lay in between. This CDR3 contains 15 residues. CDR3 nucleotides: TGTGCCAGCAGCACCTCGACAAATGGCAATCAGCCCCAGCATTTT. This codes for CASSTSTNGNQPQHF.

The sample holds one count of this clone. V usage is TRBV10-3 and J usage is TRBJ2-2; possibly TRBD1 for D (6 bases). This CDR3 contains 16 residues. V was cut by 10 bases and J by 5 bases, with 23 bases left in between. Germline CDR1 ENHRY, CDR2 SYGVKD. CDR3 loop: CATRALGTPQTGELFF. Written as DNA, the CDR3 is TGTGCCACCAGGGCCCTAGGGACACCACAGACCGGGGAGCTGTTTTTT.

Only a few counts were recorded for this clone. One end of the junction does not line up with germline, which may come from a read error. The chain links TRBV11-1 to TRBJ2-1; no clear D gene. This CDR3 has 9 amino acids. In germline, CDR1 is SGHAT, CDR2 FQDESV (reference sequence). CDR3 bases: TGTGCCAGCAGCTTAGGCGCGGTCTTC. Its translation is CASSLGAVF.

CDR3 in amino acids: CASTKIQGADGYTF. The CDR3, as DNA: TGTGCCAGCACCAAAATCCAGGGGGCGGATGGCTACACCTTC. This chain uses TRBV27 with TRBJ1-2, with 8 bases identical to TRBD1. CDR1 and CDR2 from the germline V gene are MNHEY and SMNVEV (reference sequence). The CDR3 sequence is 14 residues long. Trimming cost V 7 bases and J 6 bases; bases outside gene matches: 10.

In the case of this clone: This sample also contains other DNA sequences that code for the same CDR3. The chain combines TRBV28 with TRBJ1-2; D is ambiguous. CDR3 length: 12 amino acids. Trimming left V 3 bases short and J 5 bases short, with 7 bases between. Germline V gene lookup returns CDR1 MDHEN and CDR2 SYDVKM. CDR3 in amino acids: CASSLRSYGYTF. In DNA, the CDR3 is TGTGCCAGCAGTTTGAGGTCATATGGCTACACCTTC.

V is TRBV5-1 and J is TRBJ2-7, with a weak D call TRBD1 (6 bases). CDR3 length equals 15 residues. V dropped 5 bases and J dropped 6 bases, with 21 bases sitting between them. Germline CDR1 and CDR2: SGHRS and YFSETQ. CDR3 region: CASRSTGFRRPEQYF. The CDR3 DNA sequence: TGCGCCAGCAGATCGACAGGTTTTCGGAGACCCGAGCAGTACTTC.

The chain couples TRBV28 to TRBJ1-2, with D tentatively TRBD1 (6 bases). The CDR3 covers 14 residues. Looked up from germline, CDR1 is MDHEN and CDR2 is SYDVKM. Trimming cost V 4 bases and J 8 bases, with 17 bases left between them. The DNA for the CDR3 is TGTGCCAGCAGTTCCTCTGACAGGCTCAGGGGCTACACCTTC. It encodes CASSSSDRLRGYTF.

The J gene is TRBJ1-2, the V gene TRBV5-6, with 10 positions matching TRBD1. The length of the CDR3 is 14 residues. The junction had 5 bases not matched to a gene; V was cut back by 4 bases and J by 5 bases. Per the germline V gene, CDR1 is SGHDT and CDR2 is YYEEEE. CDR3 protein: CASSPDRGGYGYTF. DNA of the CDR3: TGTGCCAGCAGCCCGGACAGGGGGGGGTATGGCTACACCTTC. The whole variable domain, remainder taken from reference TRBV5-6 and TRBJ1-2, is DAGVTQSPTHLIKTRGQQVTLRCSPKSGHDTVSWYQQALGQGPQFIFQYYEEEERQRGNFPDRFSGHQFPNYSSELNVNALLLGDSALYLCASSPDRGGYGYTFGSGTRLTVV.

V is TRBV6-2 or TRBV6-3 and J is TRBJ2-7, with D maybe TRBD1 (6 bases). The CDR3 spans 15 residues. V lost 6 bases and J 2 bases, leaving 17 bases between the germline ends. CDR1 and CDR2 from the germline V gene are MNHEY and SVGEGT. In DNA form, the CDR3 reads TGTGCCAGCAGCCCCCGCCAGCGACAGGCCTACGAGCAGTACTTC. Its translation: CASSPRQRQAYEQYF.

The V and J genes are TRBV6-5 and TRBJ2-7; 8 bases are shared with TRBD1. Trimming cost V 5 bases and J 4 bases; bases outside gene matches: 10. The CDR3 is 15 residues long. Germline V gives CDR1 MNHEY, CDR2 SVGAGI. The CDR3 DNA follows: TGTGCCAGCAGTCCCCTCCCAGGGGGCGGTTACGAGCAGTACTTC. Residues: CASSPLPGGGYEQYF.

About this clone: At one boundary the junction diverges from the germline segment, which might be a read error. The DNA of the CDR3 is TGTGCCAGCAGCTCCCAAGGAGGGGGGGCCGCTTCGAACTATGGCTACACTTTC. Amino acids: CASSSQGGGAASNYGYTF. The rearrangement joins TRBV7-8 to TRBJ1-2, with D perhaps TRBD1 (6 bases). CDR3 length equals 18 residues. Germline loops: CDR1 SGHVS, CDR2 FQNEAQ.

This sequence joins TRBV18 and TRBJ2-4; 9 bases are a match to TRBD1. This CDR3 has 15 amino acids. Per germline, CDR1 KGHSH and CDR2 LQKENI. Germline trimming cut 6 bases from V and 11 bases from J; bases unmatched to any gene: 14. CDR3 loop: CASSDLRGQGWVQYF. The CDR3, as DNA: TGTGCCAGCTCTGACCTTAGGGGACAGGGTTGGGTTCAGTACTTC.

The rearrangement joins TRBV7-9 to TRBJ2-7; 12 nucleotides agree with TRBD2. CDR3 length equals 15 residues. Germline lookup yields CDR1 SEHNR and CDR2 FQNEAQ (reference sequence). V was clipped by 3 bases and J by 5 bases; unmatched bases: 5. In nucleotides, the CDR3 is TGTGCCAGCAGCTTGGGTACTAGCGGGAGGAACGAGCAGTACTTC. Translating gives CASSLGTSGRNEQYF.

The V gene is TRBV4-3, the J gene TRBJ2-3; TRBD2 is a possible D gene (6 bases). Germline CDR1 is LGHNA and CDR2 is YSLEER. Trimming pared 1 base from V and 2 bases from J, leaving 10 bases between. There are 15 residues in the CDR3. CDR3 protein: CASSQVAGFTDTQYF. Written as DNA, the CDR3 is TGCGCCAGCAGCCAAGTGGCGGGGTTCACAGATACGCAGTATTTT.

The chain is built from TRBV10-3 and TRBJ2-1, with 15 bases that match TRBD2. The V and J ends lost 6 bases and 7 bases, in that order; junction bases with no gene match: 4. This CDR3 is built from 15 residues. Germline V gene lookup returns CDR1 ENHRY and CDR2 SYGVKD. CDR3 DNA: TGTGCCATCAGGACCGGGACTAGCGGGAGGAATGAGCAGTTCTTC. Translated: CAIRTGTSGRNEQFF.

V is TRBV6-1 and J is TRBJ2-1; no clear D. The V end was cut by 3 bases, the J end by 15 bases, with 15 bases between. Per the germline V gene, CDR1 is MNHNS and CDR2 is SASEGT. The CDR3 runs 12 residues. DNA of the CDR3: TGTGCCAGCAGTGACCCCACGAGGATCTGGTTCTTC. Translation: CASSDPTRIWFF.

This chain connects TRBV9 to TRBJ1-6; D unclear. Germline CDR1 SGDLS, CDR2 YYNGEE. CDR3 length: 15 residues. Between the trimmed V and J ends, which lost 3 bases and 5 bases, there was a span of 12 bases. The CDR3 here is CASSGGLSNNSPLHF. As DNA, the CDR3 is TGTGCCAGCAGCGGAGGACTGTCGAATAATTCACCCCTCCACTTT. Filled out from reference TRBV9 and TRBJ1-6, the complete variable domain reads DSGVTQTPKHLITATGQRVTLRCSPRSGDLSVYWYQQSLDQGLQFLIQYYNGEERAKGNILERFSAQQFPDLHSELNLSSLELGDSALYFCASSGGLSNNSPLHFGNGTRLTVT.